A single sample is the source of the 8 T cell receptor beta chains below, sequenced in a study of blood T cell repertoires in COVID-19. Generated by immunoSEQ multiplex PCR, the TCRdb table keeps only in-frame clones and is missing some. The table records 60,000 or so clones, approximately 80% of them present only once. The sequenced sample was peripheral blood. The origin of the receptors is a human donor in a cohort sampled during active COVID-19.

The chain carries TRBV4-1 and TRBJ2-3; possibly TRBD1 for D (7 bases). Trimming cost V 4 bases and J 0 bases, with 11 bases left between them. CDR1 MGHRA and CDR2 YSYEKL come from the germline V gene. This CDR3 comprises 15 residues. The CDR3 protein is CASSLTGTSTDTQYF. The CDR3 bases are TGCGCCAGCAGCCTGACAGGGACTAGCACAGATACGCAGTATTTT.

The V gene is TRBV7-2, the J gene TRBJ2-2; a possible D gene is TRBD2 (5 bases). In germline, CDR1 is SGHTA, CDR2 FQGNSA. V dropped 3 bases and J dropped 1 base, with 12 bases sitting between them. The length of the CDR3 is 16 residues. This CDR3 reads CASSFQSGRNTGELFF. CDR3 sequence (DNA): TGTGCCAGCAGCTTTCAAAGCGGAAGGAACACCGGGGAGCTGTTTTTT.

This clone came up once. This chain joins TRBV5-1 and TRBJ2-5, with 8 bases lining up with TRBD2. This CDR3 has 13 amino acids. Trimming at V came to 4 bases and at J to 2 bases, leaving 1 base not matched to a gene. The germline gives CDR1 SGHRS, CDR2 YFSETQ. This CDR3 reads CASSRGGQETQYF. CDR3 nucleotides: TGCGCCAGCAGCCGCGGGGGGCAAGAGACCCAGTACTTC.

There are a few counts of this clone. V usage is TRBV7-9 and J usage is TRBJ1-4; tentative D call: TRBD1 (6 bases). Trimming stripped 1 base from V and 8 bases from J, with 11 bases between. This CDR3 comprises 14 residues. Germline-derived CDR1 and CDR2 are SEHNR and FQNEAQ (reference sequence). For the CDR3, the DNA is TGTGCCAGCAGCTTAGTTGGACAGCGGGAAAAACTGTTTTTT. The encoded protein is CASSLVGQREKLFF.

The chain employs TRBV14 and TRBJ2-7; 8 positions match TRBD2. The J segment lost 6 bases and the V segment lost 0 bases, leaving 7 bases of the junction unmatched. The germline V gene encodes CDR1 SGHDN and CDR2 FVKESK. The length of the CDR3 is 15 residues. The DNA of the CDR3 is TGTGCCAGCAGCCAAGATGCCGGGAGGGCCGCCGAGCAGTACTTC. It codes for CASSQDAGRAAEQYF.

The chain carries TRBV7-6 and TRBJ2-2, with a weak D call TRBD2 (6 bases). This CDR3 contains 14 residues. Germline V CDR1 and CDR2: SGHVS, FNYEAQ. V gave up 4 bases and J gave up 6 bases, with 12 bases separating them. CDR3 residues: CASSWDFVAGELFF. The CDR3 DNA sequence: TGTGCCAGCAGCTGGGACTTCGTGGCCGGGGAGCTGTTTTTT.

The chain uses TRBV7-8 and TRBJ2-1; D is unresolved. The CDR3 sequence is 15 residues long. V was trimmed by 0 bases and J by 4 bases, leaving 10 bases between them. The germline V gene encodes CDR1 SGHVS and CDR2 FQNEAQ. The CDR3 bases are TGTGCCAGCAGCTTAGCGGAGCAAAAATACAATGAGCAGTTCTTC. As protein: CASSLAEQKYNEQFF.

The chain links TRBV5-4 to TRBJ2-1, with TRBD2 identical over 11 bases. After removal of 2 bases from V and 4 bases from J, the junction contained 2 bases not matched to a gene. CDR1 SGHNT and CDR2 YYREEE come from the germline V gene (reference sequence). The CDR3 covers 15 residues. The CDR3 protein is CASSLGTSGYNEQFF. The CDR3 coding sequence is TGTGCCAGCAGCTTAGGGACTAGCGGTTACAATGAGCAGTTCTTC.